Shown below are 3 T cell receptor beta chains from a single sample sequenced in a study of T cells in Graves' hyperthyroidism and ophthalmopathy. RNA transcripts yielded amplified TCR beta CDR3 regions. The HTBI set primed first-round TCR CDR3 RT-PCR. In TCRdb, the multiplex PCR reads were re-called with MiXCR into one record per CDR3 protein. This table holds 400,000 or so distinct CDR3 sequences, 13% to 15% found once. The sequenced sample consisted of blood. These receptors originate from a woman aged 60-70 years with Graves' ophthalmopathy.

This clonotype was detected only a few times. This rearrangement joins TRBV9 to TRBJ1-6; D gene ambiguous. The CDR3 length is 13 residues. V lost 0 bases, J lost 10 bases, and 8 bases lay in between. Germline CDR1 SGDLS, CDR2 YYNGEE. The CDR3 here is CASSVAAASPLHF. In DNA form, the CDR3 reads TGTGCCAGCAGCGTAGCGGCAGCGTCACCCCTCCACTTT.

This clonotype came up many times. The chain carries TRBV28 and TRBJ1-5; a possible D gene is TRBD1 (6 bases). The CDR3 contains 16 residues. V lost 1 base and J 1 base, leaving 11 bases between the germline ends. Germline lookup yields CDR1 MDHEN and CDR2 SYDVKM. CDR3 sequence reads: CASSLSGGRSNQPQHF. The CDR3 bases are TGTGCCAGCAGTTTATCCGGGGGCCGGAGCAATCAGCCCCAGCATTTT.

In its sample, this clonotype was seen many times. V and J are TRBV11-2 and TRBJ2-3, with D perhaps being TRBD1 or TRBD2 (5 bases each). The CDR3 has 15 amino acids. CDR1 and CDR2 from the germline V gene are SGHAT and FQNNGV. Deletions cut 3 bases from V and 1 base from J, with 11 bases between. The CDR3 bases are TGTGCCAGCAGCTTCGGGCAGGGAGGCACAGATACGCAGTATTTT. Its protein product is CASSFGQGGTDTQYF.